Presented here are 26 T cell receptor beta chains from one specimen sequenced in a study of beta chain features in type 1 diabetes. The study's findings and limits: Shortening that was moderate but significant affected the TCRB CDR3s of Type 1 diabetes patients in all four CD4+ subsets.

The entirety of the isolated RNA underwent reverse transcription, so expressed TCRB transcripts were sequenced. Assay used: immunoSEQ multiplex PCR; TCRdb lists only in-frame clones, some missing. The repertoire holds under 850,000 clones, with roughly 13% as singletons. Their cognate antigens are unknown. The sequenced sample consisted of naive CD4+ T cells from blood. Source of these receptors: a man between 18 and 35 years old with type 1 diabetes.

This chain's CDR3 is CASSLVVEPLGKLFF. The CDR3 coding sequence is TGTGCCAGCAGCTTAGTGGTTGAGCCCTTGGGAAAACTGTTTTTT. This chain uses TRBV7-9 with TRBJ1-4, with D unresolved. V dropped 1 base and J dropped 10 bases, with 16 bases sitting between them. The CDR3 covers 15 residues. Germline V gene data show CDR1 as SEHNR and CDR2 as FQNEAQ (reference sequence).

This clone has just a few counts. CDR3 nucleotide sequence: TGTGCCAGCAGTCCTCAGGACCGGGGATCCCTCCACTTT. It encodes CASSPQDRGSLHF. The V and J genes are TRBV6-6 and TRBJ1-6; no clear D gene. V lost 5 bases to trimming and J lost 14 bases, with 16 bases between them. The germline V gene encodes CDR1 MNHNY and CDR2 SVGAGI (reference sequence). The CDR3 loop spans 13 amino acids.

The chain recombines TRBV7-9 with TRBJ1-2; the D is unclear. Germline V gene lookup returns CDR1 SEHNR and CDR2 FQNEAQ (reference sequence). The V end was cut by 5 bases, the J end by 8 bases, with 12 bases between. This CDR3 is 12 amino acids long. CDR3 DNA sequence: TGTGCCAGCAGCGAAAAGTCCCGGGGCTACACCTTC. Translation gives CASSEKSRGYTF.

The sample holds a few counts of this clone. The rearrangement joins TRBV18 to TRBJ2-5, with unresolved D. CDR1 and CDR2 (germline): KGHSH, LQKENI. The CDR3 has 14 residues. The germline V and J ends were trimmed by 0 bases and 4 bases, with 9 bases remaining between them. CDR3 coding DNA: TGTGCCAGCTCACCACCGAGCCGAGGAGAGACCCAGTACTTC. It yields the protein CASSPPSRGETQYF.

This clone turned up a few times. Other DNA variants within this sample encode the same CDR3. The rearrangement uses TRBV4-2 and TRBJ2-3; D remains ambiguous. The CDR3 loop spans 13 amino acids. V was clipped by 0 bases and J by 5 bases, with 6 bases between them. Germline loops: CDR1 LGHNA, CDR2 YNFKEQ. The chain's CDR3 is CASSQDRVDTQYF. CDR3 nucleotide sequence: TGTGCCAGCAGCCAAGATAGGGTAGATACGCAGTATTTT.

The rearrangement joins TRBV30 to TRBJ2-3; 11 bases map to TRBD2. Trimming cost V 3 bases and J 2 bases; bases outside gene matches: 1. The CDR3 totals 14 residues. In germline, CDR1 is GTSNPN, CDR2 SVGIG (reference sequence). This chain's CDR3 is CAWRLAGATDTQYF. The CDR3 DNA sequence: TGTGCCTGGAGACTAGCGGGGGCCACAGATACGCAGTATTTT.

The chain joins TRBV28 to TRBJ2-5; TRBD1 might be the D (6 bases). This CDR3 spans 14 amino acids. Germline-derived CDR1 and CDR2 are MDHEN and SYDVKM. The V and J ends lost 8 bases and 5 bases respectively, with 18 bases between them. The CDR3 coding sequence is TGTGCCAGCGGCGACAGGTCAATAAGGGAGACCCAGTACTTC. Its protein product is CASGDRSIRETQYF.

There are a few counts of this clone. This chain joins TRBV4-1 and TRBJ2-5; 8 nucleotides align to TRBD2. V was pared by 2 bases and J by 6 bases, with 8 bases of the junction left unmatched. The CDR3 runs to 15 residues. The germline V gene has CDR1 MGHRA and CDR2 YSYEKL. This chain's CDR3 is CASSQPTGGQKTQYF. DNA for the CDR3: TGCGCCAGCAGCCAACCGACGGGGGGGCAAAAGACCCAGTACTTC.

The chain employs TRBV28 and TRBJ1-1, with a weak D call TRBD1 (6 bases). The CDR3 contains 13 residues. Trimming pared 4 bases from V and 3 bases from J, leaving 9 bases between. From germline, CDR1 is MDHEN and CDR2 SYDVKM. The CDR3 DNA sequence: TGTGCCAGCAGTTCCGGACAGCACACTGAAGCTTTCTTT. Amino acid sequence: CASSSGQHTEAFF.

The genes are TRBV29-1 and TRBJ2-3, with D possibly called TRBD1 or TRBD2 (5 bases each). From germline, CDR1 is SQVTM and CDR2 ANQGSEA. V lost 4 bases to trimming and J lost 3 bases, with 20 bases between them. CDR3 length equals 16 residues. The CDR3: CSVGVMGTDKTDTQYF. The CDR3 nucleotides are TGCAGCGTTGGTGTAATGGGGACCGACAAAACAGATACGCAGTATTTT.

The genes are TRBV4-1 and TRBJ2-3; either TRBD1 or TRBD2 may supply D (5 bases each). Germline values: CDR1 MGHRA, CDR2 YSYEKL. The V end was cut by 5 bases, the J end by 6 bases, with 18 bases between. The CDR3 consists of 15 residues. The CDR3 DNA sequence: TGCGCCAGCAGCAAACCGGGACGAACGGGGGATACGCAGTATTTT. Protein sequence: CASSKPGRTGDTQYF.

This chain joins TRBV30 and TRBJ1-4; the match to TRBD1 covers 7 bases. This CDR3 is built from 15 residues. The V gene end was trimmed by 3 bases and the J gene end by 4 bases; junction bases not matched to a gene: 8. Per the germline V gene, CDR1 is GTSNPN and CDR2 is SVGIG (reference sequence). CDR3 sequence: CAWSQGTANNEKLFF. CDR3 coding DNA: TGTGCCTGGAGCCAAGGGACAGCAAATAATGAAAAACTGTTTTTT.

This clone showed up just a few times. The CDR3 DNA sequence: TGTGCCAGTAGTTTCCATTCGACCGCAGGGGTCGGCTACACCTTC. Its protein is CASSFHSTAGVGYTF. The chain joins TRBV19 to TRBJ1-2, with D perhaps TRBD1 (6 bases). V dropped 5 bases and J dropped 8 bases, with 21 bases sitting between them. Germline assignment: CDR1 LNHDA and CDR2 SQIVND (reference sequence). CDR3 size: 15 residues.

A few counts support this clone. The chain is built from TRBV7-8 and TRBJ2-3; D unclear. The V end lost 5 bases, the J end lost 0 bases, and 9 bases lay between the germline ends. CDR1 SGHVS and CDR2 FQNEAQ come from the germline V gene. The CDR3 contains 14 residues. CDR3 nucleotide sequence: TGTGCCAGCAGCCTGGGCCCGAGCACAGATACGCAGTATTTT. Encoded protein: CASSLGPSTDTQYF.

J is TRBJ1-5 and V is TRBV10-1, with D possibly TRBD1 on 5 matching bases. V lost 0 bases to trimming and J lost 6 bases, with 9 bases between them. CDR3 length equals 14 residues. CDR1 and CDR2 (germline): WNHNN, SYGVQD (reference sequence). The DNA of the CDR3 is TGCGCCAGCAGTGAGTCGGACATCTCTCAGCCCCAGCATTTT. Translated: CASSESDISQPQHF.

This chain uses TRBV7-3 with TRBJ2-7; TRBD2 is a possible D gene (6 bases). This CDR3 has 15 residues. The V gene lost 4 bases and the J gene lost 3 bases, with 16 bases spanning the gap. Germline values: CDR1 SGHTA, CDR2 FQGTGA. The CDR3 DNA reads TGTGCCAGCAGCTCCGGCCCCACTAGCAGCTACGAGCAGTACTTC. Protein product: CASSSGPTSSYEQYF.

This sequence joins TRBV7-9 and TRBJ1-2; the D gene is possibly TRBD1 (5 bases). The CDR3 runs to 15 residues. CDR1 SEHNR and CDR2 FQNEAQ come from the germline V gene (reference sequence). The V gene lost 5 bases and the J gene lost 6 bases, with 19 bases spanning the gap. The DNA of the CDR3 is TGTGCCAGCAGCGTCCCGCAGGGTTCCCCAGATGGCTACACCTTC. Residues: CASSVPQGSPDGYTF. Full variable domain (rest looked up from reference TRBV7-9 and TRBJ1-2): DTGVSQNPRHKITKRGQNVTFRCDPISEHNRLYWYRQTLGQGPEFLTYFQNEAQLEKSRLLSDRFSAERPKGSFSTLEIQRTEQGDSAMYLCASSVPQGSPDGYTFGSGTRLTVV.

The rearrangement uses TRBV11-1 and TRBJ2-5; the match to TRBD1 covers 8 bases. Germline CDR1 reads SGHAT; CDR2 reads FQDESV (reference sequence). J lost 1 base, V lost 5 bases, and 9 bases had no gene match. The CDR3 runs 16 residues. CDR3 bases: TGTGCCAGCAGCAACCACAAGGGACAGGCCCAAGAGACCCAGTACTTC. This sequence encodes CASSNHKGQAQETQYF.

The chain uses TRBV27 and TRBJ1-1; D gene uncertain. The germline gives CDR1 MNHEY, CDR2 SMNVEV (reference sequence). This CDR3 comprises 13 residues. The ends were cut back, 8 bases at V and 1 base at J, with 11 bases in the middle. CDR3 bases: TGTGCCAGCGGCTGGACGGCGAACACTGAAGCTTTCTTT. Translation gives CASGWTANTEAFF.

This clone has a handful of counts. The V and J genes are TRBV6-1 and TRBJ1-2; D possibly corresponds to TRBD1 (6 bases). Germline V gene data show CDR1 as MNHNS and CDR2 as SASEGT. V was shortened by 8 bases and J by 7 bases, with 17 bases between the two germline ends. This CDR3 region has 13 residues. This CDR3 is CASRTDVRGGYTF. CDR3 DNA: TGTGCCAGCCGGACAGACGTAAGAGGTGGCTACACCTTC.

This clone has only a few counts. This sequence joins TRBV6-1 and TRBJ2-7, with TRBD1 matching 7 bases. Trimming took 2 bases from V and 3 from J; bases not matched to a gene: 7. Germline assignment: CDR1 MNHNS and CDR2 SASEGT. This CDR3 has 15 amino acids. This CDR3 reads CASSENRGNLYEQYF. As DNA, the CDR3 is TGTGCCAGCAGTGAAAACAGGGGCAACCTCTACGAGCAGTACTTC.

The chain is built from TRBV15 and TRBJ1-4, with TRBD1 as a possible D gene (5 bases). From germline, CDR1 is LNHNV and CDR2 YYDKDF (reference sequence). Trimming removed 0 bases at V and 2 bases at J, with 7 bases between. This CDR3 has 15 amino acids. This chain's CDR3 is CATSRDRGTNEKLFF. DNA for the CDR3: TGTGCCACCAGCAGAGATAGGGGTACTAATGAAAAACTGTTTTTT. Filled out from reference TRBV15 and TRBJ1-4, the complete variable domain reads DAMVIQNPRYQVTQFGKPVTLSCSQTLNHNVMYWYQQKSSQAPKLLFHYYDKDFNNEADTPDNFQSRRPNTSFCFLDIRSPGLGDTAMYLCATSRDRGTNEKLFFGSGTQLSVL.

The rearrangement uses TRBV5-1 and TRBJ2-1; no reliable D call. Germline assignment: CDR1 SGHRS and CDR2 YFSETQ. CDR3 size: 13 residues. The V end lost 0 bases, the J end lost 6 bases, and 7 bases lay between the germline ends. CDR3 sequence (DNA): TGCGCCAGCAGCTTGGAAACCCGCAATGAGCAGTTCTTC. It encodes CASSLETRNEQFF.

The V and J genes are TRBV27 and TRBJ1-6; D ambiguous. V was trimmed by 7 bases and J by 10 bases, leaving 14 bases between them. The CDR3 has 13 residues. Germline CDR1 reads MNHEY; CDR2 reads SMNVEV (reference sequence). The CDR3 nucleotides read TGTGCCAGCAAATCAATCCCTTACTCACCCCTCCACTTT. This codes for CASKSIPYSPLHF.

The chain is built from TRBV5-1 and TRBJ2-7; D tentatively reads TRBD1 or TRBD2 (5 bases each). Trimming shortened V by 4 bases and J by 1 base, and 12 bases separated the two germline ends. This CDR3 spans 14 amino acids. Germline V gives CDR1 SGHRS, CDR2 YFSETQ. CDR3 bases: TGCGCCAGCAGCCACCGGGACCCTTCCTACGAGCAGTACTTC. It is translated as CASSHRDPSYEQYF.

Only a few counts were recorded for this clone. In the same sample, other DNA sequences code for this CDR3. The V call is TRBV7-9, the J call TRBJ1-2, with D possibly TRBD1 on 5 matching bases. V was pared by 5 bases and J by 5 bases, with 12 bases between. The CDR3 is made up of 13 amino acids. In germline, CDR1 is SEHNR, CDR2 FQNEAQ (reference sequence). CDR3 protein: CASSLGTGYGYTF. CDR3 sequence (DNA): TGTGCCAGCAGCCTGGGGACGGGGTATGGCTACACCTTC.